This entry lists 29 T cell receptor beta chains sequenced from one sample in a study of T cell repertoires in cytomegalovirus infection. In TCRdb, the reads were re-called with MiXCR into one record per CDR3 protein. The table shows 350,000 to 500,000 distinct CDR3 sequences, with around 32% occurring only once. The material sequenced was PBMCs. The receptors stem from a human donor in good health (CMV status not recorded). Some clones in this sample may be carry-over from other donors' samples.

This clonotype was counted ten times or more. The chain uses TRBV7-8 and TRBJ2-5; D is undetermined. The V gene lost 5 bases and the J gene lost 4 bases, with 14 bases spanning the gap. Germline V CDR1 and CDR2: SGHVS, FQNEAQ. This CDR3 spans 14 amino acids. The CDR3 reads CASSPYGSRETQYF. The DNA for the CDR3 is TGTGCCAGCAGCCCGTACGGGTCCCGAGAGACCCAGTACTTC.

The chain combines TRBV25-1 with TRBJ2-1, with D possibly TRBD1 on 5 matching bases. The CDR3 spans 13 residues. The germline V gene encodes CDR1 MGHDK and CDR2 SYGVNS. Trimming pared 0 bases from V and 9 bases from J, leaving 9 bases between. The CDR3 reads CASSEYKGREQFF. CDR3 DNA sequence: TGTGCCAGCAGTGAATATAAGGGGCGTGAGCAGTTCTTC.

J is TRBJ2-7 and V is TRBV20-1; 9 bases are shared with TRBD1. The V gene's germline CDR1 is DFQATT and CDR2 SNEGSKA (reference sequence). The CDR3 is 12 amino acids. The V gene end was trimmed by 6 bases and the J gene end by 4 bases; junction bases not matched to a gene: 4. CDR3 residues: CSAADRGYEQYF. In nucleotides, the CDR3 is TGCAGTGCGGCGGACAGGGGTTACGAGCAGTACTTC.

Details on this clonotype: Relative to the germline gene, one junction end is altered; a read error may explain this. The chain has TRBV11-2 and TRBJ2-3; D is tentatively TRBD1 or TRBD2 (6 bases each). Germline CDR1 is SGHAT and CDR2 is FQNNGV. CDR3 size: 16 residues. In DNA form, the CDR3 reads TGTGCCAGCAGCCTAGACGAGGGGGGTCCCACATATACGCAGTATTTT. This codes for CASSLDEGGPTYTQYF.

The chain recombines TRBV7-2 with TRBJ1-3; the D gene is possibly TRBD1 (5 bases). V lost 6 bases, J lost 2 bases, and 11 bases lay in between. This CDR3 has 14 amino acids. The germline gives CDR1 SGHTA, CDR2 FQGNSA. CDR3 protein: CASSTGGTGNTIYF. CDR3 nucleotide sequence: TGTGCCAGCAGTACGGGGGGAACTGGAAACACCATATATTTT.

Only a few counts were recorded for this clonotype. The chain recombines TRBV6-1 with TRBJ2-7; weak D call: TRBD1 (6 bases). CDR1 MNHNS and CDR2 SASEGT come from the germline V gene. The V gene lost 4 bases and the J gene lost 2 bases, with 12 bases spanning the gap. This CDR3 is 14 amino acids long. In nucleotides, the CDR3 is TGTGCCAGCAGTGCCTGGACAGCAACCTACGAGCAGTACTTC. As protein: CASSAWTATYEQYF.

The chain carries TRBV20-1 and TRBJ1-1, with a tentative D call TRBD1 (5 bases). The CDR3 is 13 residues long. Trimming left V 1 base short and J 3 bases short, with 9 bases between. The V gene's germline CDR1 is DFQATT and CDR2 SNEGSKA (reference sequence). The DNA of the CDR3 is TGCAGTGCTAGAGGAGACAGCGACACTGAAGCTTTCTTT. It yields the protein CSARGDSDTEAFF.

This clonotype was counted a few times. The chain links TRBV4-1 to TRBJ2-7, with a possible D match to TRBD1 (6 bases). Trimming removed 4 bases at V and 3 bases at J, with 16 bases between. The CDR3 extends over 15 amino acids. The germline V gene encodes CDR1 MGHRA and CDR2 YSYEKL. DNA for the CDR3: TGCGCCAGCAGCCCTCGGGACACCTTAGACTACGAGCAGTACTTC. This codes for CASSPRDTLDYEQYF.

Only a few counts were recorded for this clonotype. The gene calls are TRBV3-1 and TRBJ2-3; maybe TRBD2 (5 bases). The V end lost 4 bases, the J end lost 6 bases, and 8 bases lay between the germline ends. In germline, CDR1 is LGHDT, CDR2 YNNKEL (reference sequence). CDR3 length: 12 amino acids. The CDR3 reads CASSRIADTQYF. The CDR3 bases are TGTGCCAGCAGCCGGATAGCGGATACGCAGTATTTT.

This clonotype was seen only a few times. The chain employs TRBV11-2 and TRBJ1-2; no clear D gene. V was pared by 5 bases and J by 8 bases, with 18 bases between. The CDR3 spans 14 residues. Germline CDR1 and CDR2: SGHAT and FQNNGV. CDR3 residues: CASSDPEQFYGYTF. The CDR3 nucleotides read TGTGCCAGCAGCGATCCCGAACAGTTTTACGGCTACACCTTC.

Concerning this clonotype itself: With a much larger clone just one base away, this may be a read error. This chain links TRBV6-1 with TRBJ1-1, with 9 positions matching TRBD1. The J segment lost 7 bases and the V segment lost 7 bases, leaving 16 bases of the junction unmatched. The CDR3 consists of 16 residues. Germline V gene lookup returns CDR1 MNHNS and CDR2 SASEGT. CDR3 loop: CASIVQEGDRDSEAFF. Written as DNA, the CDR3 is TGTGCCAGCATTGTCCAGGAGGGGGACAGGGACAGTGAAGCTTTCTTT.

This clonotype was counted a few times. In DNA form, the CDR3 reads TGTGCCAGCAGTTATGCACAGGGGGCGCCCGACGAGCAGTACTTC. Protein: CASSYAQGAPDEQYF. This chain connects TRBV6-2 or TRBV6-3 to TRBJ2-7; 9 nucleotides line up with TRBD1. This CDR3 has 15 amino acids. CDR1 is MNHEY and CDR2 is SVGEGT in the germline V gene. The J segment lost 5 bases and the V segment lost 3 bases, leaving 8 bases of the junction unmatched.

Regarding this clonotype: The CDR3 ends on some other residue instead of the conserved phenylalanine or tryptophan, so this is likely a read error. This CDR3 reads CSASPGGSPDTQYC. As DNA, the CDR3 is TGCAGTGCCTCCCCCGGGGGTAGCCCAGATACGCAGTATTGT. The chain recombines TRBV20-1 with TRBJ2-3; the D gene is possibly TRBD2 (6 bases). The CDR3 has 14 residues. Germline V gene lookup returns CDR1 DFQATT and CDR2 SNEGSKA (reference sequence). Trimming left V 6 bases short and J 4 bases short, with 17 bases between.

This clonotype was found a few times. The gene calls are TRBV20-1 and TRBJ1-2; 7 nucleotides match TRBD1. The germline gives CDR1 DFQATT, CDR2 SNEGSKA (reference sequence). The CDR3 has 15 amino acids. The J segment lost 0 bases and the V segment lost 5 bases, leaving 9 bases of the junction unmatched. CDR3 sequence: CSAPDRQRSNYGYTF. The CDR3 region has the DNA TGCAGTGCTCCGGACAGGCAACGTTCTAACTATGGCTACACCTTC.

This clonotype has only a few counts. The V and J genes are TRBV7-9 and TRBJ2-7; maybe TRBD1 (6 bases). The germline gives CDR1 SEHNR, CDR2 FQNEAQ (reference sequence). V was shortened by 0 bases and J by 3 bases, with 15 bases between the two germline ends. CDR3 length: 16 residues. CDR3 sequence (DNA): TGTGCCAGCAGCTTAGCCTCCGGGACACCTCGCTACGAGCAGTACTTC. It specifies CASSLASGTPRYEQYF.

There are a few counts of this clonotype. J is TRBJ2-7 and V is TRBV15; the D gene could be TRBD1 or TRBD2 (5 bases each). This CDR3 is built from 17 residues. Germline values: CDR1 LNHNV, CDR2 YYDKDF (reference sequence). Trimming left V 0 bases short and J 2 bases short, with 17 bases between. The CDR3 bases are TGTGCCACCAGCAGAGATTCTCCGAGGGCAGGGCCCTACGAGCAGTACTTC. This codes for CATSRDSPRAGPYEQYF. Looking up the rest from reference TRBV15 and TRBJ2-7 gives the full variable domain: DAMVIQNPRYQVTQFGKPVTLSCSQTLNHNVMYWYQQKSSQAPKLLFHYYDKDFNNEADTPDNFQSRRPNTSFCFLDIRSPGLGDTAMYLCATSRDSPRAGPYEQYFGPGTRLTVT.

This clonotype was recorded a few times. The chain joins TRBV4-3 to TRBJ2-1, with unresolved D. The CDR3 has 17 residues. Germline V lookup: CDR1 LGHNA, CDR2 YSLEER. Trimming left V 0 bases short and J 0 bases short, with 12 bases between. The DNA for the CDR3 is TGCGCCAGCAGCCAAGAGTTGGGCAGGCTCTCCTACAATGAGCAGTTCTTC. Translating it yields CASSQELGRLSYNEQFF.

This clonotype was detected a few times. The V call is TRBV27, the J call TRBJ1-5; 7 bases align to TRBD1. The V gene's germline CDR1 is MNHEY and CDR2 SMNVEV (reference sequence). With V trimmed by 5 bases and J by 7 bases, 8 bases remained unmatched. The CDR3 sequence is 14 residues long. The CDR3 DNA follows: TGTGCCAGCAGTCCACGACAGGGAATCCAGCCCCAGCATTTT. This translates into CASSPRQGIQPQHF.

This clonotype was detected ten times or more. V gene TRBV25-1 combines with J gene TRBJ1-2; 7 bases match TRBD1. Germline-derived CDR1 and CDR2 are MGHDK and SYGVNS. The J segment lost 8 bases and the V segment lost 6 bases, leaving 6 bases of the junction unmatched. The CDR3 runs 12 residues. In nucleotides, the CDR3 is TGTGCCAGCAGAGGACAGGTCGACGGCTACACCTTC. Amino acid sequence: CASRGQVDGYTF.

There are many counts of this clonotype. The CDR3 region has the DNA TGTGCCAGCAGTTTTTGGGGCACCCAGAACACTGAAGCTTTCTTT. It codes for CASSFWGTQNTEAFF. The V call is TRBV12-3 or TRBV12-4, the J call TRBJ1-1; perhaps TRBD1 as D (5 bases). The CDR3 runs 15 residues. V lost 3 bases and J 1 base, leaving 12 bases between the germline ends.

This clonotype has a count of ten or more. The gene calls are TRBV12-3 or TRBV12-4 and TRBJ2-3; D is undetermined. Trimming stripped 4 bases from V and 7 bases from J, with 18 bases between. The CDR3 spans 15 residues. The CDR3 nucleotides are TGTGCCAGCAGTTCCCAAGGTCAGAGCCCTAATACGCAGTATTTT. This encodes CASSSQGQSPNTQYF.

This clonotype has more than one count but fewer than ten. The chain employs TRBV28 and TRBJ2-5; D tentatively fits TRBD1 or TRBD2 (6 bases each). CDR3 length equals 16 residues. The V end lost 2 bases, the J end lost 5 bases, and 18 bases lay between the germline ends. Germline CDR1 MDHEN, CDR2 SYDVKM. CDR3 nucleotide sequence: TGTGCCAGCAGTTTACGTGGACAGAGGAGGGGTGAGACCCAGTACTTC. It yields the protein CASSLRGQRRGETQYF.

The genes are TRBV12-3 or TRBV12-4 and TRBJ2-3; no reliable D call. Trimming stripped 6 bases from V and 4 bases from J, with 8 bases between. This CDR3 spans 12 amino acids. CDR3 nucleotide sequence: TGTGCCAGCAGGACGGTATCAGATACGCAGTATTTT. Protein product: CASRTVSDTQYF.

V usage is TRBV28 and J usage is TRBJ2-1, with D possibly TRBD1 on 6 matching bases. Germline lookup yields CDR1 MDHEN and CDR2 SYDVKM. This CDR3 has 14 residues. Trimming took 8 bases from V and 8 from J, leaving 19 bases between them. Written as DNA, the CDR3 is TGTGCCAGCGCCTACATGGGGGCGAAGTATGAGCAGTTCTTC. Its translation: CASAYMGAKYEQFF. The full variable domain, rest sourced from reference TRBV28 and TRBJ2-1, is DVKVTQSSRYLVKRTGEKVFLECVQDMDHENMFWYRQDPGLGLRLIYFSYDVKMKEKGDIPEGYSVSREKKERFSLILESASTNQTSMYLCASAYMGAKYEQFFGPGTRLTVL.

The chain couples TRBV29-1 to TRBJ2-7, with D possibly matching TRBD1 (5 bases). This CDR3 has 12 residues. Germline lookup yields CDR1 SQVTM and CDR2 ANQGSEA. V lost 1 base to trimming and J lost 3 bases, with 7 bases between them. This CDR3 reads CSVEGQGYEQYF. The DNA of the CDR3 is TGCAGCGTTGAAGGGCAGGGCTACGAGCAGTACTTC.

The V call is TRBV13, the J call TRBJ2-3; perhaps TRBD2 as D (5 bases). The CDR3 spans 14 residues. Trimming removed 5 bases at V and 8 bases at J, with 17 bases between. Germline loops: CDR1 PRHDT, CDR2 FYEKMQ (reference sequence). The CDR3: CASSHRGYGVTQYF. As DNA, the CDR3 is TGTGCCAGCAGCCACCGGGGATATGGGGTTACGCAGTATTTT. Combining the CDR3 with reference TRBV13 and TRBJ2-3 gives the whole variable domain AAGVIQSPRHLIKEKRETATLKCYPIPRHDTVYWYQQGPGQDPQFLISFYEKMQSDKGSIPDRFSAQQFSDYHSELNMSSLELGDSALYFCASSHRGYGVTQYFGPGTRLTVL.

This clonotype occurred a few times. The chain is built from TRBV7-8 and TRBJ1-4; 9 bases match TRBD1. The V and J ends lost 1 base and 8 bases, in that order; junction bases with no gene match: 14. The germline V gene has CDR1 SGHVS and CDR2 FQNEAQ. The CDR3 covers 18 residues. The CDR3 loop reads CASSLGIRGDRVEEKLFF. In nucleotides, the CDR3 is TGTGCCAGCAGCTTAGGAATAAGAGGGGACAGGGTGGAGGAAAAACTGTTTTTT.

The chain combines TRBV6-2 or TRBV6-3 with TRBJ2-1; D unclear. This CDR3 contains 13 residues. Germline V gene data show CDR1 as MNHEY and CDR2 as SVGEGT. Trimming stripped 2 bases from V and 4 bases from J, with 6 bases between. The CDR3 protein is CASSYDGYNEQFF. For the CDR3, the DNA is TGTGCCAGCAGTTACGACGGGTACAATGAGCAGTTCTTC.

This chain connects TRBV2 to TRBJ1-3; D remains unclear. There are 15 residues in the CDR3. Germline CDR1 SNHLY, CDR2 FYNNEI. V lost 6 bases and J 0 bases, leaving 12 bases between the germline ends. This chain's CDR3 is CASRAASPSGNTIYF. The DNA for the CDR3 is TGTGCCAGCAGGGCCGCCTCTCCCTCTGGAAACACCATATATTTT. Full variable domain (missing parts from reference TRBV2 and TRBJ1-3): EPEVTQTPSHQVTQMGQEVILRCVPISNHLYFYWYRQILGQKVEFLVSFYNNEISEKSEIFDDQFSVERPDGSNFTLKIRSTKLEDSAMYFCASRAASPSGNTIYFGEGSWLTVV.